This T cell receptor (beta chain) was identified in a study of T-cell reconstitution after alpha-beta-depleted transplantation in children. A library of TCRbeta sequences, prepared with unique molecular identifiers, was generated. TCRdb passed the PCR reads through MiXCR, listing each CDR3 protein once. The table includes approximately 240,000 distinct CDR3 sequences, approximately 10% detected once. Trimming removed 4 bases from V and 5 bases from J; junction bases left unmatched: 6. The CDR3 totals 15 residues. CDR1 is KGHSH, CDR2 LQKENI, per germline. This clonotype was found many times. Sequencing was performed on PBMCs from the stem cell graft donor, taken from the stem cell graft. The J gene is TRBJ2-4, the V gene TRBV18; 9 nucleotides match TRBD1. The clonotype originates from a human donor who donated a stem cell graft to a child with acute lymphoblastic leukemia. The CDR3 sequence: CASSLRQGEENIQYF. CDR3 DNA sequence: TGTGCCAGCTCACTTCGACAGGGGGAAGAAAACATTCAGTACTTC.